A single sample gave rise to the 26 T cell receptor beta chains below, sequenced in a study of response to subunit inactivated influenza vaccine. Each CDR3 protein gets one entry after TCRdb re-called the RT-PCR reads with MiXCR. The table records roughly 780,000 distinct CDR3 sequences, about a fifth of them present only once. Sequenced material: PBMCs from blood, taken about 5 days after vaccination. These receptors all stem from a man aged 50 to 59 who received an inactivated influenza vaccine.

The chain has TRBV7-8 and TRBJ2-7; perhaps TRBD2 as D (6 bases). From germline, CDR1 is SGHVS and CDR2 FQNEAQ. The CDR3 is 16 residues long. Between the trimmed V and J ends, which lost 5 bases and 1 base, there was a span of 18 bases. CDR3 amino acids: CASSKIGGGTSYEQYF. For the CDR3, the DNA is TGTGCCAGCAGCAAAATCGGCGGCGGGACTTCCTACGAGCAGTACTTC. Full variable domain (missing parts from reference TRBV7-8 and TRBJ2-7): GAGVSQSPRYKVAKRGQDVALRCDPISGHVSLFWYQQALGQGPEFLTYFQNEAQLDKSGLPSDRFFAERPEGSVSTLKIQRTQQEDSAVYLCASSKIGGGTSYEQYFGPGTRLTVT.

This clonotype was observed a few times. V is TRBV12-3 or TRBV12-4 and J is TRBJ2-5; possible D gene TRBD2, 5 bases. Trimming pared 5 bases from V and 3 bases from J, leaving 13 bases between. The CDR3 runs 14 residues. CDR3 DNA sequence: TGTGCCAGCAGTCGACGAGGACTTGAAGAGACCCAGTACTTC. It translates to CASSRRGLEETQYF.

The chain has TRBV20-1 and TRBJ2-3, with 7 bases matching TRBD1. CDR3 size: 12 residues. Germline V gives CDR1 DFQATT, CDR2 SNEGSKA (reference sequence). The CDR3: CMKKQGTDTQYF. For the CDR3, the DNA is TGCATGAAGAAACAGGGGACCGATACGCAGTATTTT.

This clonotype was seen more than once but under ten times. This sequence joins TRBV6-2 or TRBV6-3 and TRBJ1-2; perhaps TRBD1 as D (6 bases). The CDR3 sequence is 15 residues long. Germline CDR1 is MNHEY and CDR2 is SVGEGT. Trimming took off 6 bases at V and 4 bases at J, with 18 bases between the two ends. The CDR3 DNA reads TGTGCCAGCAGCTACCAGGACAGACCGTTCTATGGCTACACCTTC. Translation: CASSYQDRPFYGYTF.

This clonotype was observed a handful of times. The rearrangement joins TRBV20-1 to TRBJ2-3; 8 bases agree with TRBD2. Germline V gene lookup returns CDR1 DFQATT and CDR2 SNEGSKA (reference sequence). V trimming: 4 bases; J trimming: 1 base; junction bases outside the gene matches: 7. The CDR3 totals 15 residues. Here the CDR3 DNA reads TGCAGTGCTACAAGCGGGACTAGTGGCACAGATACGCAGTATTTT. As protein: CSATSGTSGTDTQYF.

This clonotype was observed a handful of times. The rearrangement joins TRBV5-8 to TRBJ2-1; D is unresolved. CDR1 and CDR2 from the germline V gene are SGHTS and YDEGEE. The V end was cut by 2 bases, the J end by 12 bases, with 6 bases between. The CDR3 spans 10 residues. The CDR3 DNA reads TGTGCCAGCAGCTTTTTGCTGCAGTTCTTC. It codes for CASSFLLQFF.

This clonotype was counted at least ten times. The rearrangement joins TRBV12-3 or TRBV12-4 to TRBJ1-1; tentatively, D is TRBD1 (5 bases). The CDR3 has 16 amino acids. V was trimmed by 8 bases and J by 5 bases, leaving 24 bases between them. CDR3 protein: CASAVSRGTAGTEAFF. CDR3 nucleotides: TGTGCCAGCGCGGTTTCTCGAGGGACGGCCGGGACTGAAGCTTTCTTT.

In its sample, this clonotype was seen a few times. This chain uses TRBV24-1 with TRBJ2-3, with 7 bases that match TRBD2. CDR3 size: 14 residues. With 8 bases clipped from V and 1 base from J, the junction kept 5 bases outside the gene matches. Germline V gene lookup returns CDR1 KGHDR and CDR2 SFDVKD. The CDR3 region is CATNGGWGTDTQYF. CDR3 bases: TGTGCCACCAACGGGGGGTGGGGCACAGATACGCAGTATTTT.

This clonotype was observed at least ten times. V is TRBV9 and J is TRBJ2-5; 11 bases are a match to TRBD2. This CDR3 is built from 14 residues. Trimming cost V 3 bases and J 2 bases; bases outside gene matches: 0. Germline values: CDR1 SGDLS, CDR2 YYNGEE. CDR3 DNA: TGTGCCAGCAGCGGACTAGCGGGACAAGAGACCCAGTACTTC. Protein sequence: CASSGLAGQETQYF.

The chain links TRBV4-2 to TRBJ2-7; D uncertain. The CDR3 is made up of 13 amino acids. V was cut by 2 bases and J by 0 bases, with 5 bases left in between. Germline CDR1 is LGHNA and CDR2 is YNFKEQ. CDR3 in amino acids: CASSQSASYEQYF. The CDR3 DNA is TGTGCCAGCAGCCAATCCGCCTCCTACGAGCAGTACTTC.

This clonotype was counted between two and nine times. V usage is TRBV11-2 and J usage is TRBJ2-5, with D maybe TRBD2 (6 bases). The V end was cut by 1 base, the J end by 1 base, with 10 bases between. This CDR3 comprises 15 residues. Looked up from germline, CDR1 is SGHAT and CDR2 is FQNNGV. CDR3 sequence (DNA): TGTGCCAGCAGCTTAGGAATAGCGGTCCAAGAGACCCAGTACTTC. This codes for CASSLGIAVQETQYF.

This clonotype was detected many times. This chain uses TRBV24-1 with TRBJ2-1, with D possibly called TRBD1 or TRBD2 (5 bases each). The CDR3 is 14 residues long. The germline CDR1 and CDR2 sequences are KGHDR and SFDVKD. V was shortened by 3 bases and J by 13 bases, with 18 bases between the two germline ends. CDR3 region: CATSDQLGTQGQFF. DNA for the CDR3: TGTGCCACCAGTGATCAGCTCGGGACCCAGGGACAGTTCTTC.

The chain couples TRBV7-9 to TRBJ2-5; 10 nucleotides align to TRBD2. The V segment lost 5 bases and the J segment 5 bases; nucleotides outside the gene matches: 11. CDR3 length: 16 amino acids. The germline V gene encodes CDR1 SEHNR and CDR2 FQNEAQ (reference sequence). The CDR3 reads CASSTSGTSVAETQYF. Here the CDR3 DNA reads TGTGCCAGCAGCACCTCCGGGACTAGCGTGGCCGAGACCCAGTACTTC.

This sequence joins TRBV20-1 and TRBJ2-5, with TRBD2 matching 8 bases. This CDR3 contains 14 residues. In germline, CDR1 is DFQATT, CDR2 SNEGSKA (reference sequence). V lost 0 bases to trimming and J lost 5 bases; unmatched junction nucleotides: 5. The CDR3 loop is CSARDQAGAETQYF. The CDR3 coding sequence is TGCAGTGCTAGAGATCAAGCGGGGGCTGAGACCCAGTACTTC.

This clonotype has more than one count but fewer than ten. V gene TRBV20-1 combines with J gene TRBJ1-1; TRBD1 might be the D (5 bases). The V gene's germline CDR1 is DFQATT and CDR2 SNEGSKA (reference sequence). The germline V and J ends were trimmed by 3 bases and 0 bases, with 11 bases remaining between them. The CDR3 contains 14 residues. The CDR3 here is CSARAGAVNTEAFF. CDR3 DNA: TGCAGTGCTAGGGCTGGGGCCGTGAACACTGAAGCTTTCTTT.

The chain combines TRBV20-1 with TRBJ1-2; 8 bases map to TRBD1. The CDR3 has 15 residues. CDR1 and CDR2 (germline): DFQATT, SNEGSKA (reference sequence). The ends lost 3 bases at V and 0 bases at J; junction bases unmatched: 6. The DNA for the CDR3 is TGCAGTGCTAGGACAGGGGATATGGCTAACTATGGCTACACCTTC. Translating gives CSARTGDMANYGYTF.

The rearrangement joins TRBV7-9 to TRBJ2-7; D is possibly TRBD1 (7 bases). Deletions cut 1 base from V and 3 bases from J, with 13 bases between. Germline values: CDR1 SEHNR, CDR2 FQNEAQ (reference sequence). The CDR3 runs to 15 residues. CDR3 DNA: TGTGCCAGCAGCTTAGTCAGGGGGGTCCTCTACGAGCAGTACTTC. Protein product: CASSLVRGVLYEQYF. Drawing the rest from reference TRBV7-9 and TRBJ2-7, the complete variable domain is DTGVSQNPRHKITKRGQNVTFRCDPISEHNRLYWYRQTLGQGPEFLTYFQNEAQLEKSRLLSDRFSAERPKGSFSTLEIQRTEQGDSAMYLCASSLVRGVLYEQYFGPGTRLTVT.

The DNA for the CDR3 is TGCGCCAGCAGCTTTGTATCGGGACAGGGAATGTATGAGCAGTTCTTC. This sequence encodes CASSFVSGQGMYEQFF. V and J are TRBV5-1 and TRBJ2-1; the match to TRBD1 covers 9 bases. The germline CDR1 and CDR2 sequences are SGHRS and YFSETQ. After removal of 2 bases from V and 8 bases from J, the junction contained 11 bases not matched to a gene. The CDR3 sequence is 16 residues long. The full variable domain, its missing parts supplied by reference TRBV5-1 and TRBJ2-1, is KAGVTQTPRYLIKTRGQQVTLSCSPISGHRSVSWYQQTPGQGLQFLFEYFSETQRNKGNFPGRFSGRQFSNSRSEMNVSTLELGDSALYLCASSFVSGQGMYEQFFGPGTRLTVL.

The chain links TRBV12-3 or TRBV12-4 to TRBJ2-2; perhaps D is TRBD1 or TRBD2 (6 bases each). V was shortened by 11 bases and J by 1 base, with 17 bases between the two germline ends. CDR3 length: 15 amino acids. The CDR3 bases are TGTGCCTCCAACAAGGGGGGAGGGAACACCGGGGAGCTGTTTTTT. Translating gives CASNKGGGNTGELFF.

This sequence joins TRBV5-1 and TRBJ1-6, with 8 bases fitting TRBD1. V was pared by 4 bases and J by 7 bases, with 7 bases of the junction left unmatched. Germline V gives CDR1 SGHRS, CDR2 YFSETQ. The CDR3 has 15 residues. CDR3 nucleotide sequence: TGCGCCAGCAGCGGGACAGGCCTTGGCAATTCACCCCTCCACTTT. Residues: CASSGTGLGNSPLHF.

This clonotype was detected only a few times. The chain recombines TRBV20-1 with TRBJ2-2; 8 bases agree with TRBD1. CDR3 size: 14 residues. CDR1 DFQATT and CDR2 SNEGSKA come from the germline V gene (reference sequence). The V and J ends lost 0 bases and 6 bases, in that order; junction bases with no gene match: 3. DNA of the CDR3: TGCAGTGCTAGAGAGCAGGGGGCCTCCGGGGAGCTGTTTTTT. Encoded protein: CSAREQGASGELFF.

This clonotype appeared a few times. The rearrangement links TRBV10-2 to TRBJ2-7; 7 bases are shared with TRBD2. The CDR3 consists of 18 residues. The germline V gene has CDR1 WSHSY and CDR2 SAAADI. Trimming at V came to 0 bases and at J to 2 bases, leaving 13 bases not matched to a gene. The CDR3 region has the DNA TGCGCCAGCAGTGAGTCGGAGAGGAGGCAGCGGGGTACCTACGAGCAGTACTTC. Its protein product is CASSESERRQRGTYEQYF.

This clonotype came up a few times. The chain combines TRBV6-5 with TRBJ2-2; D call uncertain. In germline, CDR1 is MNHEY, CDR2 SVGAGI. With 2 bases removed from V and 3 bases from J, the gap between germline ends came to 7 bases. The length of the CDR3 is 14 residues. As DNA, the CDR3 is TGTGCCAGCAGTTACGAGAGGCACACCGGGGAGCTGTTTTTT. Protein: CASSYERHTGELFF.

This clonotype was counted only a few times. The gene calls are TRBV20-1 and TRBJ2-1; D is perhaps TRBD2 (6 bases). V dropped 4 bases and J dropped 5 bases, with 21 bases sitting between them. Per the germline V gene, CDR1 is DFQATT and CDR2 is SNEGSKA (reference sequence). The CDR3 is 16 amino acids. CDR3 DNA sequence: TGCAGTGCTAACCTCGAGCGGGCGAGGAGAAACAATGAGCAGTTCTTC. Protein sequence: CSANLERARRNNEQFF.

This clonotype was seen a handful of times. The chain uses TRBV7-9 and TRBJ1-1, with D uncertain. Germline V gene sequence: CDR1 SEHNR, CDR2 FQNEAQ (reference sequence). V was trimmed by 1 base and J by 9 bases, leaving 9 bases between them. The CDR3 runs 12 residues. The CDR3 DNA sequence: TGTGCCAGCAGCTTAGGACGGGAGAAAGCTTTCTTT. This sequence encodes CASSLGREKAFF.

This clonotype was counted between two and nine times. V usage is TRBV24-1 and J usage is TRBJ2-5; possible D gene TRBD2, 5 bases. The germline CDR1 and CDR2 sequences are KGHDR and SFDVKD. The V and J ends lost 3 bases and 1 base respectively, with 11 bases between them. CDR3 length: 15 amino acids. CDR3 in DNA: TGTGCCACCAGTGATCTGGTTGGACTCCAAGAGACCCAGTACTTC. Translated, it gives CATSDLVGLQETQYF.